The rows below give T cell receptor beta chains drawn from one sample of a study of T cells in localized non-small cell lung cancer. Assay: immunoSEQ multiplex PCR; the TCRdb copy retains only in-frame clones and omits some. The sample shows about 7,000 clones, under 30% of them seen only once. This specimen was lung tumor tissue, taken before any cancer treatment. Source of these receptors: a man aged 35 to 70 with stage III squamous cell lung carcinoma. Each CDR3 is given with its conserved first and last residue. Fields, in order: D gene, V gene, clone size, J gene, CDR3 protein, CDR3 DNA. A D gene is named only where the DNA matches it firmly. The size entry is marked missing in some rows and otherwise reads once, few, many or a size class.

D: TRBD1
V: TRBV7-2
size: -
J: TRBJ2-7
CDR3: CASSRTGSYEQYF
DNA: TGTGCCAGCAGCCGGACAGGGTCCTACGAGCAGTACTTC

D: -
V: TRBV7-8
size: few
J: TRBJ2-7
CDR3: CASSLQSTYEQYF
DNA: TGTGCCAGCAGCTTACAGTCGACCTACGAGCAGTACTTC

D: -
V: TRBV25-1
size: few
J: TRBJ1-4
CDR3: CASSESAVSTNEKLFF
DNA: TGTGCCAGCAGTGAATCAGCGGTTTCAACTAATGAAAAACTGTTTTTT

D: -
V: TRBV19
size: -
J: TRBJ2-3
CDR3: CASSIGQGITDTQYF
DNA: TGTGCCAGTAGTATAGGGCAGGGGATAACAGATACGCAGTATTTT

D: TRBD1
V: TRBV28
size: -
J: TRBJ2-7
CDR3: CASSLYGQGPEQYF
DNA: TGTGCCAGCAGTTTATACGGACAGGGCCCCGAGCAGTACTTC

D: TRBD1
V: TRBV29-1
size: few
J: TRBJ2-1
CDR3: CSVGPETGVPYNEQFF
DNA: TGCAGCGTTGGCCCCGAGACAGGGGTGCCCTACAATGAGCAGTTCTTC

D: -
V: TRBV15
size: -
J: TRBJ2-1
CDR3: CATSRLIDPLDEQFF
DNA: TGTGCCACCAGCAGACTAATAGACCCTTTGGATGAGCAGTTCTTC

D: -
V: TRBV30
size: -
J: TRBJ1-2
CDR3: CAWSVEGGYTF
DNA: TGTGCCTGGAGTGTCGAGGGTGGCTACACCTTC

D: TRBD1
V: TRBV6-8
size: medium-sized
J: TRBJ1-1
CDR3: CASIEGQGLEAFF
DNA: TGTGCCAGCATTGAGGGACAGGGGCTCGAAGCTTTCTTT

D: TRBD2
V: TRBV9
size: few
J: TRBJ2-5
CDR3: CASSATSRRETQYF
DNA: TGTGCCAGCAGCGCGACTAGCAGGAGGGAGACCCAGTACTTC

D: -
V: TRBV30
size: -
J: TRBJ2-2
CDR3: CAWSVLRTYTGELFF
DNA: TGTGCCTGGAGTGTACTAAGGACATACACCGGGGAGCTGTTTTTT

D: -
V: TRBV4-1
size: -
J: TRBJ1-3
CDR3: CASSTNVGAGNTIYF
DNA: TGCGCCAGCAGCACCAACGTTGGGGCTGGAAACACCATATATTTT

D: TRBD1
V: TRBV6-8
size: -
J: TRBJ2-7
CDR3: CASNDRGLSYEQYF
DNA: TGTGCCAGCAACGACAGGGGCCTCTCCTACGAGCAGTACTTC

D: -
V: TRBV10-3
size: -
J: TRBJ2-3
CDR3: CAISEFASTDTQYF
DNA: TGTGCCATCAGTGAGTTTGCTAGCACAGATACGCAGTATTTT

D: TRBD2
V: TRBV11-3
size: many
J: TRBJ2-1
CDR3: CASSPLAGAHEQFF
DNA: TGTGCCAGCAGCCCATTAGCGGGAGCACATGAGCAGTTCTTC

D: TRBD1
V: TRBV28
size: -
J: TRBJ2-7
CDR3: CASRDRISYEQYF
DNA: TGTGCCAGCAGGGACAGGATTTCCTACGAGCAGTACTTC

D: TRBD2
V: TRBV6-8
size: large
J: TRBJ2-1
CDR3: CASSYTSGIWSEQFF
DNA: TGTGCCAGCAGTTACACTAGCGGGATTTGGAGTGAGCAGTTCTTC

D: TRBD2
V: TRBV6-7
size: few
J: TRBJ2-7
CDR3: CASLGVREGRSYEQYF
DNA: TGTGCCAGCTTAGGAGTTCGGGAGGGAAGGTCCTACGAGCAGTACTTC

D: -
V: TRBV5-1
size: few
J: TRBJ1-6
CDR3: CASSLGTLYNSPLHF
DNA: TGCGCCAGCAGCTTGGGGACTCTTTATAATTCACCCCTCCACTTT

D: -
V: TRBV11-3
size: -
J: TRBJ2-5
CDR3: CASSQGLSQETQYF
DNA: TGTGCCAGCAGCCAAGGTCTCTCCCAAGAGACCCAGTACTTC

D: -
V: TRBV30
size: few
J: TRBJ1-5
CDR3: CAWTLGLTNQPQHF
DNA: TGTGCCTGGACCCTGGGACTGACCAATCAGCCCCAGCATTTT

D: TRBD1
V: TRBV11-3
size: -
J: TRBJ2-1
CDR3: CASSLRQGAENEQFF
DNA: TGTGCCAGCAGCTTACGCCAGGGGGCTGAGAATGAGCAGTTCTTC

D: -
V: TRBV6-8
size: few
J: TRBJ2-7
CDR3: CASSRRGLGSYEQYF
DNA: TGTGCCAGCAGCCGCAGGGGATTAGGGTCCTACGAGCAGTACTTC

D: TRBD2
V: TRBV6-8
size: -
J: TRBJ2-3
CDR3: CASSYRTSSTDTQYF
DNA: TGTGCCAGCAGTTACAGGACTAGCTCCACAGATACGCAGTATTTT

D: -
V: TRBV14
size: -
J: TRBJ1-2
CDR3: CASSQTYYGYTF
DNA: TGTGCCAGCAGCCAGACTTACTATGGCTACACCTTC

D: TRBD2
V: TRBV11-3
size: -
J: TRBJ2-1
CDR3: CASSPWSGENEQFF
DNA: TGTGCCAGCAGCCCGTGGAGCGGGGAGAATGAGCAGTTCTTC

D: TRBD1
V: TRBV23-1
size: few
J: TRBJ1-6
CDR3: CASSQESGTGGGSPLHF
DNA: TGCGCCAGCAGCCAAGAGTCCGGGACAGGGGGTGGTTCACCCCTCCACTTT

D: -
V: TRBV4-1
size: -
J: TRBJ2-2
CDR3: CASSQPRATGELFF
DNA: TGCGCCAGCAGCCAGCCGCGGGCCACCGGGGAGCTGTTTTTT

D: TRBD1
V: TRBV28
size: -
J: TRBJ2-5
CDR3: CASSFSRQGVGETQYF
DNA: TGTGCCAGCAGTTTTTCCCGACAGGGGGTAGGAGAGACCCAGTACTTC

D: TRBD1
V: TRBV18
size: few
J: TRBJ2-7
CDR3: CASSRPGQTQIYEQYF
DNA: TGTGCCAGCTCACGACCGGGACAGACACAAATCTACGAGCAGTACTTC

D: TRBD2
V: TRBV6-8
size: -
J: TRBJ2-7
CDR3: CASSYTQAGGFYEQYF
DNA: TGTGCCAGCAGTTACACCCAAGCCGGGGGGTTCTACGAGCAGTACTTC

D: TRBD1
V: TRBV11-3
size: many
J: TRBJ1-2
CDR3: CASSLQGQTGRSGYTF
DNA: TGTGCCAGCAGCTTACAGGGACAGACGGGGCGTAGTGGCTACACCTTC

D: TRBD1
V: TRBV18
size: -
J: TRBJ2-3
CDR3: CASSPAPDRGHTQYF
DNA: TGTGCCAGCTCACCCGCCCCGGACAGGGGTCATACGCAGTATTTT

D: TRBD1
V: TRBV11-3
size: many
J: TRBJ2-7
CDR3: CASSAGQGITFGEQYF
DNA: TGTGCCAGCAGCGCGGGACAGGGGATAACCTTTGGAGAGCAGTACTTC

D: TRBD1
V: TRBV11-3
size: few
J: TRBJ2-3
CDR3: CASSLEAGGAKDTQYF
DNA: TGTGCCAGCAGCTTAGAGGCAGGGGGCGCGAAAGATACGCAGTATTTT

D: TRBD1
V: TRBV19
size: once
J: TRBJ2-2
CDR3: CASSTDRVGTGELFF
DNA: TGTGCCAGTAGTACCGACAGGGTAGGGACCGGGGAGCTGTTTTTT

D: -
V: TRBV29-1
size: -
J: TRBJ2-6
CDR3: CSAEGWTDDSGANVLTF
DNA: TGCAGCGCCGAAGGGTGGACGGACGACTCTGGGGCCAACGTCCTGACTTTC

D: -
V: TRBV28
size: few
J: TRBJ1-5
CDR3: CAGPRETVYNQPQHF
DNA: TGTGCCGGTCCTCGGGAGACAGTGTATAATCAGCCCCAGCATTTT

D: -
V: TRBV11-3
size: medium-sized
J: TRBJ1-1
CDR3: CASSPHREGRNTEAFF
DNA: TGTGCCAGCAGCCCTCACAGGGAGGGGAGGAACACTGAAGCTTTCTTT

D: TRBD1
V: TRBV9
size: few
J: TRBJ2-7
CDR3: CASSAGQGAGEQYF
DNA: TGTGCCAGCAGCGCGGGACAGGGGGCGGGCGAGCAGTACTTC

D: -
V: TRBV6-8
size: -
J: TRBJ2-7
CDR3: CASSVLADFDEQYF
DNA: TGTGCCAGCAGTGTACTTGCCGACTTTGACGAGCAGTACTTC

D: TRBD2
V: TRBV10-2
size: few
J: TRBJ2-1
CDR3: CASSFEPGLAVAWQFF
DNA: TGCGCCAGCAGTTTCGAACCGGGACTAGCGGTGGCGTGGCAGTTCTTC

D: -
V: TRBV18
size: -
J: TRBJ2-7
CDR3: CASSPGEGYEQYF
DNA: TGTGCCAGCTCACCCGGAGAGGGTTACGAGCAGTACTTC

D: -
V: TRBV19
size: -
J: TRBJ1-5
CDR3: CASSLEGRTFLQPQHF
DNA: TGTGCCAGTAGTTTGGAGGGACGGACGTTCCTACAGCCCCAGCATTTT

D: -
V: TRBV11-3
size: many
J: TRBJ2-3
CDR3: CASSLDQPNTDTQYF
DNA: TGTGCCAGCAGCTTGGACCAGCCCAACACAGATACGCAGTATTTT